The 10 T cell receptor beta chains listed next were all sequenced from one sample in a study of human T cells and chemical hapten exposure. As for time point: pre-sensitization, week 0. Noted treatment: therapeutic diphenylcyclopropenone sensitization with weekly scalp DPC. TCRdb analysed the RACE reads with MiXCR anew, one entry per CDR3 protein. This table holds under 200,000 distinct CDR3 sequences, more than 25% found once. The starting material was whole blood, obtained in connection with sensitization to the hapten diphenylcyclopropenone (DPC). These receptors came from a woman aged 25 to 39 with alopecia areata. Some clones in this sample may be carry-over from other donors' samples.

There are a few counts of this clonotype. J is TRBJ1-4 and V is TRBV7-8; perhaps TRBD1 as D (6 bases). The CDR3 has 13 residues. Germline V gene sequence: CDR1 SGHVS, CDR2 FQNEAQ. The V gene lost 5 bases and the J gene lost 7 bases, with 11 bases spanning the gap. The CDR3 sequence is CASSTNRAEKLFF. In nucleotides, the CDR3 is TGTGCCAGCAGCACGAACAGGGCTGAAAAACTGTTTTTT.

This clonotype was observed a few times. This chain links TRBV5-4 with TRBJ2-7, with D maybe TRBD2 (5 bases). This CDR3 is 14 amino acids long. V lost 3 bases, J lost 2 bases, and 12 bases lay in between. CDR1 is SGHNT and CDR2 is YYREEE in the germline V gene (reference sequence). The CDR3, as DNA: TGTGCCAGCAGCTCCTCCCGGGGAGCCTACGAGCAGTACTTC. Its translation is CASSSSRGAYEQYF. The full variable domain, with the rest looked up from reference TRBV5-4 and TRBJ2-7, is ETGVTQSPTHLIKTRGQQVTLRCSSQSGHNTVSWYQQALGQGPQFIFQYYREEENGRGNFPPRFSGLQFPNYSSELNVNALELDDSALYLCASSSSRGAYEQYFGPGTRLTVT.

In its sample, this clonotype was seen a few times. The V call is TRBV11-2, the J call TRBJ1-4; no clear D gene. Per germline, CDR1 SGHAT and CDR2 FQNNGV. V gave up 1 base and J gave up 3 bases, with 3 bases separating them. This CDR3 has 13 residues. The chain's CDR3 is CASSLGANEKLFF. In DNA, the CDR3 is TGTGCCAGCAGCTTAGGGGCTAATGAAAAACTGTTTTTT.

V usage is TRBV20-1 and J usage is TRBJ2-5; D tentatively fits TRBD1 or TRBD2 (6 bases each). CDR1 DFQATT and CDR2 SNEGSKA come from the germline V gene (reference sequence). The length of the CDR3 is 15 residues. With 6 bases removed from V and 3 bases from J, the gap between germline ends came to 20 bases. The CDR3 region has the DNA TGCAGTGCACAGCAACGTACCGGGGGCAAAGAGACCCAGTACTTC. It encodes CSAQQRTGGKETQYF.

J is TRBJ1-3 and V is TRBV28; D possibly corresponds to TRBD1 (6 bases). Germline V gives CDR1 MDHEN, CDR2 SYDVKM. This CDR3 has 14 residues. Between the trimmed V and J ends, which lost 3 bases and 9 bases, there was a span of 15 bases. The chain's CDR3 is CASSFRGQSSTIYF. In DNA form, the CDR3 reads TGTGCCAGCAGTTTCCGAGGACAGTCTAGCACCATATATTTT.

The chain links TRBV14 to TRBJ2-1; D unresolved. The ends were cut back, 4 bases at V and 0 bases at J, with 13 bases in the middle. CDR3 length: 16 residues. Germline V gives CDR1 SGHDN, CDR2 FVKESK. CDR3 sequence (DNA): TGTGCCAGCAGCCCGGTACCATTCTCCTCCTACAATGAGCAGTTCTTC. This encodes CASSPVPFSSYNEQFF.

The chain is built from TRBV29-1 and TRBJ1-1; D remains unclear. Germline lookup yields CDR1 SQVTM and CDR2 ANQGSEA. This CDR3 has 14 amino acids. V lost 8 bases and J 4 bases, leaving 20 bases between the germline ends. The CDR3 bases are TGCAGCATGAGGTCTGGAACGGGTGGCACTGAAGCTTTCTTT. Translated: CSMRSGTGGTEAFF.

The sample holds a few counts of this clonotype. This chain links TRBV28 with TRBJ1-4, with no clear D. V was cut by 5 bases and J by 4 bases, with 8 bases left in between. In germline, CDR1 is MDHEN, CDR2 SYDVKM. The CDR3 has 13 residues. Here the CDR3 reads CASSLQINEKLFF. The CDR3 nucleotides read TGTGCCAGCAGTCTACAGATTAATGAAAAACTGTTTTTT.

The chain has TRBV6-2 or TRBV6-3 and TRBJ1-6, with D hard to call. Trimming removed 7 bases at V and 7 bases at J, with 11 bases between. Germline V gives CDR1 MNHEY, CDR2 SVGEGT. The CDR3 consists of 13 residues. The CDR3 DNA follows: TGTGCCAGCAATAGTGCAGCCAATTCACCCCTCCACTTT. Translated, it gives CASNSAANSPLHF.

This clonotype turned up a few times. The V call is TRBV7-2, the J call TRBJ1-1, with no clear D. Germline V gene lookup returns CDR1 SGHTA and CDR2 FQGNSA. V shed 0 bases and J shed 8 bases, with 7 bases lying between them. The CDR3 consists of 12 residues. CDR3 DNA: TGTGCCAGCAGCTTAGCTAGTTTCGAAGCTTTCTTT. The encoded protein is CASSLASFEAFF.